This T cell receptor (beta chain) was observed in a study of blood T cell repertoires in COVID-19. The assay was immunoSEQ multiplex PCR, and TCRdb's table has in-frame clones only and misses some. The sample has about 150,000 clones; roughly 87% are singletons. The CDR3 length is 16 residues. Germline values: CDR1 ENHRY, CDR2 SYGVKD. The trim removed 2 bases at V and 4 bases at J, leaving 9 bases unmatched. The receptor's source is a woman aged 40 to 50 who had been exposed to COVID-19. V gene TRBV10-3 combines with J gene TRBJ1-2; 8 bases agree with TRBD1. Sample: PBMCs or T cells enriched from blood (not recorded which). CDR3 sequence reads: CAISEARTGPAYGYTF. In DNA form, the CDR3 reads TGTGCCATCAGTGAGGCAAGGACAGGGCCCGCCTATGGCTACACCTTC.